This record looks at one T cell receptor beta chain sequence and its context. Its antigen is still unknown. RNA in amounts of roughly 0.5 to 1 ug was reverse transcribed with random hexamers. Multiplex immunoSEQ PCR targeted 54 Vbeta and 13 Jbeta TCR beta segments. Using its own MiXCR run on the immunoSEQ multiplex PCR reads, TCRdb lists one record per CDR3 protein. The sample includes some 120,000 distinct CDR3 sequences, 85% to 95% of them seen just once. The authors carried out high-throughput sequencing of TCR beta. They applied it to CD8+ and CD4+ T cells obtained from blood. Negative isolation yielded the CD8+ and CD4+ T cells, while FACS enriched the TEMRA cells. The data stem from a study of CD8 T cells in Susac syndrome. Broader study findings: TCR sequencing and HLA analysis covered a relatively small number of individuals.

The source is a human donor with multiple sclerosis. The specimen was CD8+ T cells from PBMCs.

CDR3 sequence (DNA): TGTGCCAGCAGTTTAGCAGGGGGCGTTCATGGCTACACCTTC. Protein: CASSLAGGVHGYTF. This chain links TRBV27 with TRBJ1-2; 8 nucleotides align to TRBD1. The CDR3 contains 14 residues. CDR1 and CDR2 (germline): MNHEY, SMNVEV (reference sequence). The junction had 5 bases not matched to a gene; V was cut back by 2 bases and J by 6 bases.